This TCR beta chain was captured in a study of T-cell memory formation after mild COVID-19. Findings of the study overall: Clones that contracted clustered mainly in CM and EM if CD4+ and in EMRA if CD8+. Later expanders leaned CD4+, whereas day 15 to 85 contracting clones were balanced CD4/CD8. The finding that pre-infection memory included some responding clones suggested that cross-reactive memory joined.

This clonotype showed up just a few times. Its target is unknown. Constant-segment-primed 5'RACE gave TCR alpha and TCR beta cDNA libraries with sample barcodes and UMIs. TCRdb fed the 5' RACE reads into MiXCR, producing one record per CDR3 protein. This sample has about 190,000 distinct CDR3 sequences, with about 18% found just once. CDR3 length: 15 residues. Looked up from germline, CDR1 is SGHVS and CDR2 is FQNEAQ. After removal of 2 bases from V and 7 bases from J, the junction contained 8 bases not matched to a gene. This clonotype was sampled from an adult woman who had mild COVID-19 (a few samples of this study predate the infection). Cell type and time point are not known. The sample taken for sequencing was PBMCs or a T cell subset sorted from them (not recorded which). The gene calls are TRBV7-8 and TRBJ1-5, with TRBD1 matching over 7 bases. In DNA, the CDR3 is TGTGCCAGCAGCTTAAGGGACAGTCGGGGGCAGCCCCAGCATTTT. Its translation: CASSLRDSRGQPQHF. Supplemented by reference TRBV7-8 and TRBJ1-5, the full variable domain reads GAGVSQSPRYKVAKRGQDVALRCDPISGHVSLFWYQQALGQGPEFLTYFQNEAQLDKSGLPSDRFFAERPEGSVSTLKIQRTQQEDSAVYLCASSLRDSRGQPQHFGDGTRLSIL.